These 24 T cell receptor beta chains originate from one sample sequenced in a study of tumor and adjacent non-tumor tissue in lung cancer. The template was RNA from unsorted bulk tissue. TCRbeta libraries were built with three rounds of nested PCR, modified from ARM-PCR. TCRdb reprocessed the multiplex PCR reads via MiXCR and lists one record per CDR3 protein. The table includes 90,000 to 130,000 distinct CDR3 sequences, over 75% detected once. The sequenced material came from lung tumor tissue. Receptor source: a man between 70 and 80 years old with non-small cell lung cancer.

This clonotype was recorded at least ten times. This rearrangement joins TRBV12-3 or TRBV12-4 to TRBJ2-7; D remains unclear. The V end was cut by 5 bases, the J end by 3 bases, with 8 bases between. This CDR3 contains 12 residues. Here the CDR3 reads CASSLSLYEQYF. DNA for the CDR3: TGTGCCAGCAGTCTCTCACTCTACGAGCAGTACTTC.

This chain joins TRBV11-3 and TRBJ2-3; D possibly corresponds to TRBD1 (5 bases). Germline CDR1 and CDR2: SGHNT and YENEEA. Trimming pared 1 base from V and 6 bases from J, leaving 11 bases between. The CDR3 is 14 residues long. In DNA form, the CDR3 reads TGTGCCAGCAGCTTAGTACAGGATGGTGATACGCAGTATTTT. It encodes CASSLVQDGDTQYF. Full variable domain (outside the CDR3, taken from reference TRBV11-3 and TRBJ2-3): EAGVVQSPRYKIIEKKQPVAFWCNPISGHNTLYWYLQNLGQGPELLIRYENEEAVDDSQLPKDRFSAERLKGVDSTLKIQPAELGDSAVYLCASSLVQDGDTQYFGPGTRLTVL.

Of note for this clonotype: The final CDR3 position lacks the conserved phenylalanine or tryptophan, pointing to a likely read error. The chain couples TRBV12-3 or TRBV12-4 to TRBJ2-3; 7 bases are a match to TRBD2. The CDR3 runs to 16 residues. For the CDR3, the DNA is TGCGCCAGCAGTTTAGGCGGGGGTACTAGTACAGATACGCAGTATTCT. Translated, it gives CASSLGGGTSTDTQYS.

The chain employs TRBV20-1 and TRBJ2-3; D may be TRBD1 (6 bases). The germline gives CDR1 DFQATT, CDR2 SNEGSKA (reference sequence). The CDR3 consists of 16 residues. The V gene lost 5 bases and the J gene lost 3 bases, with 21 bases spanning the gap. CDR3 sequence: CSAPRRSRGLTDTQYF. In DNA form, the CDR3 reads TGCAGTGCTCCGCGTCGGTCCAGGGGTTTGACAGATACGCAGTATTTT.

The gene calls are TRBV28 and TRBJ2-7; 7 bases are shared with TRBD1. This CDR3 contains 15 residues. V was clipped by 7 bases and J by 4 bases; unmatched bases: 13. Germline V CDR1 and CDR2: MDHEN, SYDVKM. The CDR3 spells CASTSRRTGGYEQYF. In DNA form, the CDR3 reads TGTGCCAGCACTTCCCGGCGGACAGGAGGTTACGAGCAGTACTTC. The full variable domain, in which reference TRBV28 and TRBJ2-7 provide the parts outside the CDR3, is DVKVTQSSRYLVKRTGEKVFLECVQDMDHENMFWYRQDPGLGLRLIYFSYDVKMKEKGDIPEGYSVSREKKERFSLILESASTNQTSMYLCASTSRRTGGYEQYFGPGTRLTVT.

With respect to this clonotype: An end of the junction differs from the germline gene, which may be a read error. The chain employs TRBV28 and TRBJ1-6; D unresolved. The length of the CDR3 is 20 residues. From germline, CDR1 is MDHEN and CDR2 SYDVKM. The CDR3 sequence is CAISPTWQFNHNFDNSPLHF. The CDR3, as DNA: TGTGCCATCAGTCCTACATGGCAGTTTAATCATAACTTCGATAATTCACCCCTCCACTTT.

There are a few counts of this clonotype. This rearrangement joins TRBV28 to TRBJ1-5, with 8 bases aligning to TRBD1. Germline CDR1 and CDR2: MDHEN and SYDVKM. Trimming took 4 bases from V and 1 from J; bases not matched to a gene: 12. The CDR3 totals 18 residues. CDR3 DNA: TGTGCCAGCAGTTCGACAGGGGATGTAGGGTTAAGCAATCAGCCCCAGCATTTT. Its translation is CASSSTGDVGLSNQPQHF.

This clonotype was recorded at least ten times. V usage is TRBV11-3 and J usage is TRBJ2-2; D perhaps matches TRBD2 (5 bases). The germline V gene encodes CDR1 SGHNT and CDR2 YENEEA. This CDR3 has 12 amino acids. V dropped 5 bases and J dropped 6 bases, with 7 bases sitting between them. The CDR3 here is CASSPGAGELFF. The DNA of the CDR3 is TGTGCCAGCAGCCCCGGGGCCGGGGAGCTGTTTTTT.

Details on this clonotype: One end of the junction does not line up with germline, which may come from a read error. The chain combines TRBV28 with TRBJ2-3, with D perhaps matching TRBD2 (6 bases). The germline V gene has CDR1 MDHEN and CDR2 SYDVKM. The length of the CDR3 is 15 residues. The CDR3, as DNA: TGTGCCAGTAGACGACCCGGACTAATCACAGATACGCAGTTTTTT. As protein: CASRRPGLITDTQFF.

On this clonotype itself: One end of the junction varies from germline; a read error may be responsible. The chain carries TRBV13 and TRBJ2-3, with 7 bases lining up with TRBD2. This CDR3 contains 15 residues. Germline V gene sequence: CDR1 PRHDT, CDR2 FYEKMQ (reference sequence). The CDR3 coding sequence is TGTGCCAGCAGCTTAGGTCGGGACTACGGGGATATGCAGTATTTT. The encoded protein is CASSLGRDYGDMQYF.

Points on this clonotype: A read error may produce the germline difference seen at one junction end. V usage is TRBV6-6 and J usage is TRBJ2-7; D unclear. The CDR3 has 14 residues. CDR1 is MNHNY, CDR2 SVGAGI, per germline (reference sequence). CDR3 region: CAIGYSSQLYEQYF. The CDR3 DNA sequence: TGTGCCATCGGTTACTCGTCCCAGTTGTACGAGCAGTACTTT.

Worth noting for this clonotype: It is unclear where the CDR3 begins or ends on the DNA, so no DNA is shown, and the CDR3 is as TCRdb lists it. The chain's CDR3 is CASSFGTGNSSGELFF. The V call is TRBV5-6, the J call TRBJ2-2; the table gives TRBD1 as D, unverified against the DNA. The CDR3 spans 16 residues, counting both ends. Germline CDR1 reads SGHDT; CDR2 reads YYEEEE.

CDR3 loop: CVSSLAGQAYEQYF. CDR3 sequence (DNA): TGTGTCAGTAGCTTGGCCGGACAAGCCTACGAGCAGTACTTC. The chain is built from TRBV5-4 and TRBJ2-7, with a tentative D call TRBD1 (5 bases). Germline values: CDR1 SGHNT, CDR2 YYREEE (reference sequence). This CDR3 comprises 14 residues.

A word on this clonotype: This may be a read error, as it is one base from a much larger clone. Because it lacks the conserved phenylalanine or tryptophan at the end, this CDR3 is likely a read error. The V call is TRBV28, the J call TRBJ2-3; 9 bases align to TRBD2. The CDR3 is made up of 15 amino acids. Looked up from germline, CDR1 is MDHEN and CDR2 is SYDVKM. Germline trimming cut 3 bases from V and 6 bases from J; bases unmatched to any gene: 7. In DNA, the CDR3 is TGTGCCAGCAGTTTGCTCGCGGGGGGGCCGGATACGCAGTATTCT. This codes for CASSLLAGGPDTQYS.

This sequence joins TRBV11-2 and TRBJ2-7, with 9 bases lining up with TRBD2. The CDR3 is made up of 16 amino acids. The V gene end was trimmed by 5 bases and the J gene end by 1 base; junction bases not matched to a gene: 9. The germline gives CDR1 SGHAT, CDR2 FQNNGV. CDR3 in amino acids: CASSPNGRGGSYEQYF. CDR3 bases: TGTGCCAGCAGCCCCAATGGGCGGGGGGGATCCTACGAGCAGTACTTC. The whole variable domain, filled in from reference TRBV11-2 and TRBJ2-7, reads EAGVAQSPRYKIIEKRQSVAFWCNPISGHATLYWYQQILGQGPKLLIQFQNNGVVDDSQLPKDRFSAERLKGVDSTLKIQPAKLEDSAVYLCASSPNGRGGSYEQYFGPGTRLTVT.

Of note for this clonotype: One junction end disagrees with the germline gene, perhaps due to a read error. The chain has TRBV20-1 and TRBJ2-7; 12 nucleotides align to TRBD2. The germline gives CDR1 DFQATT, CDR2 SNEGSKA (reference sequence). The CDR3 contains 15 residues. This chain's CDR3 is CSVREGLAGIYDQYF. The CDR3 coding sequence is TGCAGTGTTAGAGAAGGACTAGCGGGAATCTACGATCAGTACTTC.

This chain joins TRBV11-2 and TRBJ2-5; 7 bases map to TRBD2. The CDR3 totals 16 residues. The V segment lost 1 base and the J segment 8 bases; nucleotides outside the gene matches: 13. Germline CDR1 SGHAT, CDR2 FQNNGV. CDR3 bases: TGTGCCAGCAGCTTAGTCGTGGTTAGCGGGCGGGGAACCCAGTACTTC. Protein product: CASSLVVVSGRGTQYF.

This clonotype was observed many times. The chain links TRBV5-6 to TRBJ1-5; D gene unclear. The germline gives CDR1 SGHDT, CDR2 YYEEEE. V shed 3 bases and J shed 5 bases, with 12 bases lying between them. The CDR3 length is 14 residues. The CDR3 loop is CASSYRAGYQPQHF. The CDR3 DNA is TGTGCCAGCAGCTATCGGGCAGGCTATCAGCCCCAGCATTTT.

Comments on this clonotype: An end of the junction does not agree with germline; a read error may underlie this. This chain uses TRBV11-3 with TRBJ2-1; D is perhaps TRBD1 or TRBD2 (6 bases each). Germline CDR1 is SGHNT and CDR2 is YENEEA. The CDR3 is 16 residues long. The CDR3 loop reads CTSSLDPMGGKGEQFF. The CDR3 nucleotides read TGTACCAGCAGCTTAGATCCCATGGGGGGCAAGGGTGAGCAGTTCTTC.

Of note for this clonotype: Relative to the germline gene, one junction end is altered; a read error may explain this. V gene TRBV11-1 combines with J gene TRBJ2-6; D is unresolved. Germline V CDR1 and CDR2: SGHAT, FQDESV (reference sequence). The CDR3 length is 15 residues. This CDR3 is CVSSLKLSGVNVLTF. The CDR3 DNA sequence: TGTGTCAGCAGTTTAAAACTCTCTGGGGTCAACGTCCTGACTTTC.

The V and J genes are TRBV6-2 or TRBV6-3 and TRBJ2-1; no clear D gene. The length of the CDR3 is 13 residues. V was clipped by 6 bases and J by 6 bases, with 12 bases between them. From germline, CDR1 is MNHEY and CDR2 SVGEGT. CDR3 sequence reads: CASSRGDFNEQFF. As DNA, the CDR3 is TGTGCCAGCAGCAGAGGCGATTTCAATGAGCAGTTCTTC.

The sample holds one count of this clonotype. Sequence at one end of the junction differs from germline and may be a read error. This chain uses TRBV12-3 or TRBV12-4 with TRBJ1-5; tentative D call: TRBD2 (5 bases). TRBJ2-3 explains the end of the DNA better; the J call may be wrong. The CDR3 runs to 12 residues. CDR3 sequence (DNA): TGTTCCAGCGGTTTAGCTAATCAGCCCCAGTATTTT. Its translation is CSSGLANQPQYF.

With regard to this clonotype: A read error may explain this, as a much larger clone is one base away. The chain couples TRBV28 to TRBJ1-2; D gene ambiguous. Germline V lookup: CDR1 MDHEN, CDR2 SYDVKM. The length of the CDR3 is 13 residues. The CDR3 here is CASSYYSDYDYTF. CDR3 DNA: TGTGCCAGCAGTTATTATAGTGACTATGACTACACCTTC.

The rearrangement uses TRBV5-4 and TRBJ2-2; 9 nucleotides align to TRBD1. The CDR3 totals 18 residues. The J segment lost 9 bases and the V segment lost 4 bases, leaving 19 bases of the junction unmatched. Germline assignment: CDR1 SGHNT and CDR2 YYREEE (reference sequence). The CDR3 here is CASSPPGQGLMNIWELFF. DNA for the CDR3: TGTGCCAGCAGCCCGCCGGGACAGGGTTTGATGAACATATGGGAGCTGTTTTTT.